A selection of T cell receptor beta chains follows, all from one sample in a study of blood T cell repertoires in COVID-19. Sequenced by immunoSEQ multiplex PCR; TCRdb stores in-frame clones only, minus some. The table lists some 83,000 clones, 81% of them singletons. The sequencing sample was made of peripheral blood. The receptors derive from a man at least 80 years old with acute or convalescent COVID-19. Both conserved end residues are part of each CDR3. The order of the fields is CDR3 protein, V gene, J gene.

CDR3aa: CASSYQSDSRTDTQYF
v_gene: TRBV6-5
j_gene: TRBJ2-3

CDR3aa: CSASDRRAFF
v_gene: TRBV20-1
j_gene: TRBJ1-1

CDR3aa: CATSVGRTEGQFF
v_gene: TRBV24-1
j_gene: TRBJ2-1

CDR3aa: CASSESQGTPGELFF
v_gene: TRBV6-1
j_gene: TRBJ2-2

CDR3aa: CASSESLRGTGALNYGYTF
v_gene: TRBV6-1
j_gene: TRBJ1-2

CDR3aa: CASLKDSRGGQPQHF
v_gene: TRBV2
j_gene: TRBJ1-5

CDR3aa: CASSLFTGPSNTIYF
v_gene: TRBV7-9
j_gene: TRBJ1-3

CDR3aa: CASSFPGTGQETQYF
v_gene: TRBV5-1
j_gene: TRBJ2-5

CDR3aa: CASSQTSSSYNEQFF
v_gene: TRBV11-1
j_gene: TRBJ2-1

CDR3aa: CASQQGARRSYNEQFF
v_gene: TRBV2
j_gene: TRBJ2-1

CDR3aa: CASSLTTGPNQPQHF
v_gene: TRBV5-1
j_gene: TRBJ1-5

CDR3aa: CASSQENTGELFF
v_gene: TRBV5-1
j_gene: TRBJ2-2

CDR3aa: CASSLASGYEQYF
v_gene: TRBV5-1
j_gene: TRBJ2-7

CDR3aa: CASRGYYGYTF
v_gene: TRBV28
j_gene: TRBJ1-2

CDR3aa: CASSLAYRTGLPYEQYF
v_gene: TRBV5-6
j_gene: TRBJ2-7

CDR3aa: CASSLNRKAFF
v_gene: TRBV28
j_gene: TRBJ1-1

CDR3aa: CASSPGQHYGYTF
v_gene: TRBV18
j_gene: TRBJ1-2

CDR3aa: CASSGRDRNTEAFF
v_gene: TRBV9
j_gene: TRBJ1-1

CDR3aa: CASSETPPLPQHF
v_gene: TRBV2
j_gene: TRBJ1-5

CDR3aa: CASSLNLTGNEYNEQFF
v_gene: TRBV7-3
j_gene: TRBJ2-1

CDR3aa: CASFDLPGPILGGEQYF
v_gene: TRBV10-2
j_gene: TRBJ2-7

CDR3aa: CASSPSGRIHEQYF
v_gene: TRBV27
j_gene: TRBJ2-7